The rows below give T cell receptor beta chains drawn from one sample of a study of shared clonotypes between healthy human individuals. Sequencing was performed with immunoSEQ multiplex PCR; in TCRdb, only in-frame clones are kept and a portion is missing. The profile covers hundreds of thousands of clones, with around 72% appearing a single time and 1.8% taken by the ten largest. The sequenced material came from memory CD4+ T cells sorted from blood. These receptors came from a woman aged 25 to 39 in good health. Both conserved end residues are part of each CDR3. Each record gives: clone size, D gene, V gene, J gene, CDR3 protein, CDR3 DNA. A D gene is named only where the DNA matches it firmly. Part of the rows lack a size; the others show once, few, many or a class for expanded clones.

-	TRBD1	TRBV6-1	TRBJ2-2	CASRPGQGNTGELFF	TGTGCCAGCAGACCAGGACAGGGGAACACCGGGGAGCTGTTTTTT
few	-	TRBV2	TRBJ2-5	CASSSLLQETQYF	TGTGCCAGCAGCTCGCTTCTCCAAGAGACCCAGTACTTC
-	TRBD1	TRBV28	TRBJ2-5	CASSYRGLLQETQYF	TGTGCCAGCAGCTACAGGGGTCTCCTCCAAGAGACCCAGTACTTC
-	-	TRBV5-1	TRBJ1-1	CASSLGSGFSRTEAFF	TGCGCCAGCAGCTTGGGTTCGGGGTTCAGCAGGACTGAAGCTTTCTTT
-	TRBD2	TRBV5-1	TRBJ2-7	CASSSSSGGIRGYEQYF	TGCGCCAGCAGCTCATCCTCCGGGGGGATACGGGGCTACGAGCAGTACTTC
-	-	TRBV27	TRBJ1-1	CASQRGEDTEAFF	TGTGCCTCACAGAGGGGGGAGGACACTGAAGCTTTCTTT
-	-	TRBV5-4	TRBJ1-5	CASSDGRGPNQPQHF	TGTGCCAGCAGCGACGGTAGGGGTCCCAATCAGCCCCAGCATTTT
-	TRBD2	TRBV14	TRBJ2-1	CASSQWSLADYNEQFF	TGTGCCAGCAGCCAATGGTCCCTAGCGGATTACAATGAGCAGTTCTTC
-	-	TRBV7-9	TRBJ2-2	CASSFHLMADSTSGELFF	TGTGCCAGCAGCTTCCACCTCATGGCAGATAGTACCTCCGGGGAGCTGTTTTTT
-	-	TRBV30	TRBJ1-1	CAWSRIVNTEAFF	TGTGCCTGGTCGAGAATCGTGAACACTGAAGCTTTCTTT
few	TRBD1	TRBV23-1	TRBJ1-4	CASSQSDREDEKLFF	TGCGCCAGCAGTCAATCGGACAGGGAGGATGAAAAACTGTTTTTT
-	-	TRBV5-4	TRBJ2-1	CASSSLMAAGEQFF	TGTGCCAGCAGCTCCTTAATGGCAGCCGGTGAGCAGTTCTTC
once	-	TRBV5-6	TRBJ1-2	CASSPGQPNNYGYTF	TGTGCCAGCAGCCCTGGACAGCCGAATAACTATGGCTACACCTTC
-	-	TRBV11-2	TRBJ2-3	CASSQDGDTQYF	TGTGCCAGCAGTCAGGACGGAGATACGCAGTATTTT
-	-	TRBV11-3	TRBJ1-1	CASSLGVNTEAFF	TGTGCCAGCAGCTTAGGGGTGAACACTGAAGCTTTCTTT
-	TRBD1	TRBV2	TRBJ1-2	CASSERAGTGNGYTF	TGTGCCAGCAGTGAACGGGCTGGGACAGGGAATGGCTACACCTTC
-	-	TRBV5-1	TRBJ2-5	CASSLASSSEQATQYF	TGCGCCAGCAGCTTAGCTAGCAGTTCAGAGCAGGCGACCCAGTACTTC
-	-	TRBV27	TRBJ2-7	CASSSNRVHEQYF	TGTGCCAGCAGTTCAAACAGGGTCCACGAGCAGTACTTC
-	-	TRBV15	TRBJ1-5	CATSPLGLSTQPQHF	TGTGCCACCAGCCCCTTGGGACTGTCCACCCAGCCCCAGCATTTT
-	-	TRBV7-9	TRBJ2-7	CASSPGPGYEQYF	TGTGCCAGCAGCCCAGGACCTGGCTACGAGCAGTACTTC
-	-	TRBV29-1	TRBJ1-4	CSAFTTNEKLFF	TGCAGCGCTTTTACAACTAATGAAAAACTGTTTTTT
-	-	TRBV6-6	TRBJ1-1	CASSLSRGGTEAFF	TGTGCCAGCAGTCTGTCCCGGGGAGGCACTGAAGCTTTCTTT
-	TRBD1	TRBV19	TRBJ1-1	CASTAKQGAGTEAFF	TGTGCCAGTACCGCAAAACAGGGGGCTGGCACTGAAGCTTTCTTT
-	-	TRBV7-8	TRBJ1-2	CASSRIPPGGDGYTF	TGTGCCAGCAGCCGCATCCCCCCGGGAGGGGATGGCTACACCTTC
few	-	TRBV11-2	TRBJ2-5	CASSLAGRETQYF	TGTGCCAGCAGCTTAGCCGGCAGAGAGACCCAGTACTTC